This T cell receptor beta chain was sequenced during a study of blood T cell repertoires in COVID-19. Authors' data handling: Amplified reference gene primers provided the basis for estimating nucleated cell counts. The protocol was immunoSEQ multiplex PCR, while the TCRdb copy is restricted to in-frame clones and leaves out a portion. That table furnishes V, J and clone size, whereas the DNA furnished D and trimming. The table records roughly 390,000 clones, roughly 86% of them present only once. The receptor was derived from a young woman with COVID-19, enrolled during active disease. Sequencing used peripheral blood.

The CDR3 DNA follows: TGTGCCAGCAGTGTTGAGGGCCCCACCGGGGAGCTGTTTTTT. Amino acids: CASSVEGPTGELFF. The V gene is TRBV2, the J gene TRBJ2-2; D might be TRBD2 (5 bases). CDR1 is SNHLY, CDR2 FYNNEI, per germline. V was clipped by 4 bases and J by 4 bases, with 10 bases between them. This CDR3 contains 14 residues.